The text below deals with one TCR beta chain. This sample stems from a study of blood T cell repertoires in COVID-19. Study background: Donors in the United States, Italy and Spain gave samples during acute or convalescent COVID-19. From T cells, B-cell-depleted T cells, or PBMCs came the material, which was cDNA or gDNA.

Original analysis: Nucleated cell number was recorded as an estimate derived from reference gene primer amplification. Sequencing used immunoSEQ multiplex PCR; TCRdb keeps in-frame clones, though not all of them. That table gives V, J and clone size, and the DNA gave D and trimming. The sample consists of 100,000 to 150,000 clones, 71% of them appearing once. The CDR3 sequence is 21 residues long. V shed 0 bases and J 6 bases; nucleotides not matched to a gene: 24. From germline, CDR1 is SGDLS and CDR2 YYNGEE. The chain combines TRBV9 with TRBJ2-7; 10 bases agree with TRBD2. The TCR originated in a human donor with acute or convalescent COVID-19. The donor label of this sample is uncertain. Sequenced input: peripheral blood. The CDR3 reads CASSVATYKAGGPSGAREQYV. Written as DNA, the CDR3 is TGTGCCAGCAGCGTAGCGACATACAAAGCGGGGGGGCCGAGTGGGGCTCGCGAGCAGTACGTC.